Listed here are 11 T cell receptor beta chains from one sample, sequenced in a study of cytomegalovirus exposure and HLA in healthy donors. 13 Jbeta primers and 60 Vbeta primers were used for the PCR. The assay was immunoSEQ multiplex PCR, and TCRdb's table has in-frame clones only and misses some. This table holds 95,000 to 150,000 clones, 77% found once. Material for sequencing was PBMCs. The receptors originated from a human donor in good health.

In nucleotides, the CDR3 is TGTGCCACCCGACCGGGACTAGCGGGCTCAGAGACCCAGTACTTC. Its translation: CATRPGLAGSETQYF. The chain uses TRBV6-5 and TRBJ2-5; 12 bases fit TRBD2. The V gene end was trimmed by 10 bases and the J gene end by 4 bases; junction bases not matched to a gene: 10. Germline loops: CDR1 MNHEY, CDR2 SVGAGI. This CDR3 region has 15 residues.

The chain joins TRBV27 to TRBJ2-1, with D possibly being TRBD1 (6 bases). V was shortened by 1 base and J by 7 bases, with 11 bases between the two germline ends. Germline loops: CDR1 MNHEY, CDR2 SMNVEV (reference sequence). CDR3 length: 14 residues. Here the CDR3 reads CASSLWAQGNEQFF. The DNA of the CDR3 is TGTGCCAGCAGTTTATGGGCACAGGGAAATGAGCAGTTCTTC.

The gene calls are TRBV28 and TRBJ2-7; D uncertain. Looked up from germline, CDR1 is MDHEN and CDR2 is SYDVKM. The CDR3 has 13 amino acids. Trimming removed 4 bases at V and 6 bases at J, with 13 bases between. CDR3 bases: TGTGCCAGCAGTTCCAGTCGAGGTTCCGAGCAGTACTTC. Encoded protein: CASSSSRGSEQYF.

The chain recombines TRBV4-1 with TRBJ2-1, with 13 nucleotides matching TRBD2. V trimming: 0 bases; J trimming: 14 bases; junction bases outside the gene matches: 7. CDR3 size: 15 residues. Germline V gene lookup returns CDR1 MGHRA and CDR2 YSYEKL. The CDR3 here is CASSQDRTSGSSEFF. The CDR3 nucleotides are TGCGCCAGCAGCCAAGATAGGACTAGCGGGAGTTCGGAGTTCTTC.

CDR3 sequence reads: CASRRDLGANVLTF. The CDR3 nucleotides are TGTGCCAGCAGACGCGATCTGGGGGCCAACGTCCTGACTTTC. The J gene is TRBJ2-6, the V gene TRBV6-5, with D unclear. Trimming removed 6 bases from V and 4 bases from J, with 10 bases in between. The CDR3 extends over 14 amino acids. Germline loops: CDR1 MNHEY, CDR2 SVGAGI.

In nucleotides, the CDR3 is TGCAGCGTTTACAGGGCTGGTGGCTACACCTTC. Encoded protein: CSVYRAGGYTF. The V gene is TRBV29-1, the J gene TRBJ1-2; the D gene is possibly TRBD1 (6 bases). CDR1 SQVTM and CDR2 ANQGSEA come from the germline V gene. This CDR3 is 11 amino acids long. V lost 5 bases, J lost 7 bases, and 11 bases lay in between.

The chain recombines TRBV6-5 with TRBJ1-2; TRBD1 might be the D (5 bases). Trimming removed 5 bases from V and 2 bases from J, with 12 bases in between. The CDR3 extends over 14 amino acids. Germline CDR1 and CDR2: MNHEY and SVGAGI. The CDR3 coding sequence is TGTGCCAGCAGTGAACAGGTTCTCAACTATGGCTACACCTTC. Translated: CASSEQVLNYGYTF.

The V call is TRBV15, the J call TRBJ2-7, with a possible D match to TRBD1 (6 bases). The CDR3 extends over 14 amino acids. V dropped 0 bases and J dropped 10 bases, with 16 bases sitting between them. Germline assignment: CDR1 LNHNV and CDR2 YYDKDF (reference sequence). The CDR3 loop reads CATSREGGVRLQYF. The CDR3 region has the DNA TGTGCCACCAGCAGAGAAGGGGGAGTCAGGTTACAGTACTTC.

Comment on this clone: Other DNA sequences within the sample encode an identical CDR3. The chain links TRBV5-4 to TRBJ1-4; perhaps TRBD1 as D (5 bases). The CDR3 loop spans 15 amino acids. V gave up 0 bases and J gave up 0 bases, with 6 bases separating them. CDR1 is SGHNT, CDR2 YYREEE, per germline (reference sequence). The CDR3 is CASSLGQTTNEKLFF. The CDR3 DNA reads TGTGCCAGCAGCTTGGGACAGACAACTAATGAAAAACTGTTTTTT.

The rearrangement uses TRBV28 and TRBJ2-2; perhaps TRBD2 as D (6 bases). The CDR3 loop spans 14 amino acids. CDR1 and CDR2 from the germline V gene are MDHEN and SYDVKM. V lost 7 bases and J lost 4, with 13 bases in between. CDR3 in DNA: TGTGCCAGCACCGGACCTAGCGTCACCGGGGAGCTGTTTTTT. Translating gives CASTGPSVTGELFF.

In this sample, this clone turned up a few times. The chain is built from TRBV21-1 and TRBJ2-7; the table's D call of TRBD1 was not tested on the DNA. TRBV21-1 is designated a pseudogene. The CDR3 covers 18 residues. The CDR3 DNA sequence: TGTGCCAGCAGCGGTCACGGCTCGGGACACTTTAGCTCCTACGAGCAGTACTTC. Translation gives CASSGHGSGHFSSYEQYF.